This T cell receptor (beta chain) was identified in a study of beta chain features in type 1 diabetes. This clone has just a few counts. Every bit of the isolated RNA underwent reverse transcription, so sequencing read expressed TCRB transcripts. Sequencing used immunoSEQ multiplex PCR; TCRdb keeps in-frame clones, though not all of them. Counted here are over 300,000 clones, less than 9.5% occurring once; the ten biggest clones make up 0.44%. The CDR3 has 17 residues. Trimming pared 1 base from V and 2 bases from J, leaving 18 bases between. CDR1 SGHRS and CDR2 YFSETQ come from the germline V gene. The receptor was isolated from a woman under 30 in good health. Sequencing was done on a sample of central memory CD4+ T cells from blood. This chain joins TRBV5-1 and TRBJ1-1; D remains ambiguous. The CDR3 spells CASSLSVWVGGNTEAFF. The CDR3 DNA is TGCGCCAGCAGCTTGTCCGTTTGGGTGGGCGGAAACACTGAAGCTTTCTTT.